This entry lists 29 T cell receptor beta chains sequenced from one sample in a study of blood T cell repertoires in COVID-19. Measured with immunoSEQ multiplex PCR; TCRdb has only the in-frame clones, and not every one. The sample shows 150,000 to 200,000 clones, 75% to 90% of them seen only once. Sequencing was carried out using PBMCs or T cells enriched from blood (not recorded which). All receptors derive from a woman aged 18-30 years who had recovered from COVID-19.

This chain links TRBV30 with TRBJ2-2; possibly TRBD1 for D (6 bases). This CDR3 contains 15 residues. Trimming left V 1 base short and J 3 bases short, with 12 bases between. Germline CDR1 is GTSNPN and CDR2 is SVGIG (reference sequence). CDR3 loop: CAWSGGRVDTGELFF. The DNA of the CDR3 is TGTGCCTGGAGTGGGGGGCGGGTGGACACCGGGGAGCTGTTTTTT.

This clone was seen a few times. The chain has TRBV11-2 and TRBJ1-5; 9 bases align to TRBD1. The CDR3 consists of 15 residues. Losses at the gene ends were 5 bases for V and 6 bases for J; bases not matched to a gene: 8. The germline V gene has CDR1 SGHAT and CDR2 FQNNGV. The chain's CDR3 is CASSGSGQGLQPQHF. DNA of the CDR3: TGTGCCAGCAGCGGCTCGGGACAGGGACTTCAGCCCCAGCATTTT. Together with reference TRBV11-2 and TRBJ1-5, the CDR3 gives the full variable domain: EAGVAQSPRYKIIEKRQSVAFWCNPISGHATLYWYQQILGQGPKLLIQFQNNGVVDDSQLPKDRFSAERLKGVDSTLKIQPAKLEDSAVYLCASSGSGQGLQPQHFGDGTRLSIL.

The J gene is TRBJ2-3, the V gene TRBV7-2; TRBD2 is a possible D gene (5 bases). The V and J ends lost 6 bases and 2 bases respectively, with 9 bases between them. This CDR3 is built from 13 residues. Germline CDR1 reads SGHTA; CDR2 reads FQGNSA. This CDR3 reads CASSGLHTDTQYF. The DNA of the CDR3 is TGTGCCAGCAGTGGACTCCACACAGATACGCAGTATTTT. Full variable domain (missing parts from reference TRBV7-2 and TRBJ2-3): GAGVSQSPSNKVTEKGKDVELRCDPISGHTALYWYRQSLGQGLEFLIYFQGNSAPDKSGLPSDRFSAERTGGSVSTLTIQRTQQEDSAVYLCASSGLHTDTQYFGPGTRLTVL.

This clone showed up just once. In the same sample, other DNA sequences code for this CDR3. The J gene is TRBJ2-7, the V gene TRBV19; 11 nucleotides line up with TRBD2. The CDR3 totals 14 residues. Germline assignment: CDR1 LNHDA and CDR2 SQIVND (reference sequence). V dropped 6 bases and J dropped 2; count of bases not matched to a gene: 3. The CDR3, as DNA: TGTGCCAGTAGCTCGGGACTAGCGGCCTACGAGCAGTACTTC. This codes for CASSSGLAAYEQYF.

The chain carries TRBV6-5 and TRBJ1-2, with D tentatively TRBD1 (5 bases). The ends were cut back, 0 bases at V and 4 bases at J, with 6 bases in the middle. Looked up from germline, CDR1 is MNHEY and CDR2 is SVGAGI. The CDR3 extends over 13 amino acids. The chain's CDR3 is CASSYSDIYGYTF. As DNA, the CDR3 is TGTGCCAGCAGTTACTCGGACATCTATGGCTACACCTTC.

The V gene is TRBV5-1, the J gene TRBJ2-5; 8 bases match TRBD2. V trimming: 4 bases; J trimming: 4 bases; junction bases outside the gene matches: 6. CDR3 size: 14 residues. In germline, CDR1 is SGHRS, CDR2 YFSETQ. The CDR3 loop reads CASSTRRGVETQYF. DNA for the CDR3: TGCGCCAGCAGCACTCGGCGGGGGGTAGAGACCCAGTACTTC.

V usage is TRBV29-1 and J usage is TRBJ2-1; maybe TRBD2 (7 bases). Trimming cost V 8 bases and J 4 bases, with 18 bases left between them. The CDR3 has 14 residues. From germline, CDR1 is SQVTM and CDR2 ANQGSEA. CDR3 in amino acids: CSCGRGQTYNEQFF. DNA of the CDR3: TGCAGCTGTGGGAGGGGACAAACGTACAATGAGCAGTTCTTC.

The chain carries TRBV7-2 and TRBJ2-7; D may be TRBD1 (6 bases). Trimming took off 3 bases at V and 3 bases at J, with 6 bases between the two ends. Per the germline V gene, CDR1 is SGHTA and CDR2 is FQGNSA. This CDR3 has 12 residues. CDR3 DNA sequence: TGTGCCAGCAGCTTGACAGGCTACGAGCAGTACTTC. It is translated as CASSLTGYEQYF.

V is TRBV5-1 and J is TRBJ2-5; 11 positions match TRBD1. Germline V gene sequence: CDR1 SGHRS, CDR2 YFSETQ. J was trimmed by 9 bases and V by 6 bases; bases with no gene match: 10. CDR3 length: 14 residues. CDR3 residues: CASTPVGQGGAQYF. In nucleotides, the CDR3 is TGCGCCAGCACCCCGGTGGGACAGGGGGGAGCCCAGTACTTC.

This clone was observed a few times. The genes are TRBV19 and TRBJ1-2; no reliable D call. V was trimmed by 11 bases and J by 8 bases, leaving 12 bases between them. The CDR3 sequence is 10 residues long. CDR1 and CDR2 from the germline V gene are LNHDA and SQIVND (reference sequence). Written as DNA, the CDR3 is TGTGCCGTCCGGACTACAGGCTACACCTTC. Translation gives CAVRTTGYTF.

This chain links TRBV7-9 with TRBJ1-2; a weak D match, TRBD1 (5 bases). This CDR3 is 13 amino acids long. Between the trimmed V and J ends, which lost 8 bases and 5 bases, there was a span of 15 bases. Germline V gene lookup returns CDR1 SEHNR and CDR2 FQNEAQ (reference sequence). This CDR3 is CASGQGLYYGYTF. CDR3 bases: TGTGCCAGCGGTCAGGGATTATATTATGGCTACACCTTC.

This chain connects TRBV5-5 to TRBJ2-2; D is perhaps TRBD2 (6 bases). V lost 0 bases and J lost 7, with 13 bases in between. This CDR3 spans 15 amino acids. CDR1 and CDR2 (germline): SGHKS, YYEKEE (reference sequence). CDR3 in amino acids: CASSLGGGVHGELFF. CDR3 DNA: TGTGCCAGCAGCTTGGGAGGCGGGGTCCACGGGGAGCTGTTTTTT.

The rearrangement joins TRBV9 to TRBJ2-7, with a tentative D call TRBD2 (5 bases). CDR1 and CDR2 from the germline V gene are SGDLS and YYNGEE. The V and J ends lost 4 bases and 4 bases respectively, with 24 bases between them. The CDR3 contains 17 residues. The CDR3 coding sequence is TGTGCCAGCAGCACGGGGAGCTTCCCAAGCCCAGCGTACGAGCAGTACTTC. Translating gives CASSTGSFPSPAYEQYF.

V gene TRBV27 combines with J gene TRBJ1-1; 10 positions agree with TRBD1. Germline V gives CDR1 MNHEY, CDR2 SMNVEV (reference sequence). The V gene end was trimmed by 5 bases and the J gene end by 1 base; junction bases not matched to a gene: 4. The CDR3 totals 15 residues. The CDR3 here is CASSPRQGANTEAFF. The CDR3 DNA follows: TGTGCCAGCAGTCCCCGACAGGGGGCGAACACTGAAGCTTTCTTT.

The chain is built from TRBV28 and TRBJ1-4; 7 bases match TRBD1. The CDR3 covers 16 residues. V was pared by 4 bases and J by 2 bases, with 7 bases of the junction left unmatched. Germline V gene data show CDR1 as MDHEN and CDR2 as SYDVKM. CDR3 DNA sequence: TGTGCCAGCAGTTCTCTACAGGGGCTCACTAATGAAAAACTGTTTTTT. It codes for CASSSLQGLTNEKLFF.

This chain joins TRBV19 and TRBJ1-5, with unresolved D. V was pared by 6 bases and J by 10 bases, with 16 bases between. Germline loops: CDR1 LNHDA, CDR2 SQIVND (reference sequence). This CDR3 comprises 13 residues. The CDR3 loop is CASSPGRIQPQHF. The CDR3 nucleotides read TGTGCCAGTAGCCCAGGAAGAATTCAACCCCAGCATTTT.

The chain has TRBV28 and TRBJ2-1; TRBD2 aligns across 9 bases. The CDR3 has 16 residues. Germline values: CDR1 MDHEN, CDR2 SYDVKM. Unmatched junction bases numbered 15, after V lost 7 bases and J lost 8 bases. The DNA of the CDR3 is TGTGCCAGCAAAATTCGCCGGCTAGCGGGAAACCATGAGCAGTTCTTC. Residues: CASKIRRLAGNHEQFF.

The chain has TRBV7-2 and TRBJ2-1, with 9 bases aligning to TRBD2. Trimming cost V 1 base and J 10 bases; bases outside gene matches: 11. The CDR3 length is 16 residues. Germline CDR1 and CDR2: SGHTA and FQGNSA. The DNA of the CDR3 is TGTGCCAGCAGCTTAGAGGGCGGGAGGGCCGGCCAAGAGCAGTTCTTC. This translates into CASSLEGGRAGQEQFF.

This clone came up once. The chain combines TRBV11-3 with TRBJ2-5, with TRBD1 matching 8 bases. The germline V gene encodes CDR1 SGHNT and CDR2 YENEEA. V gave up 5 bases and J gave up 0 bases; unmatched junction bases: 8. The CDR3 totals 16 residues. The CDR3 region has the DNA TGTGCCAGCAGCCGAGGGCGGGACAGGAACCAAGAGACCCAGTACTTC. This translates into CASSRGRDRNQETQYF.

CDR3 sequence reads: CASSSLRGRGRNTEAFF. The CDR3 DNA follows: TGTGCCAGCAGCAGTCTTAGGGGTAGGGGCCGAAACACTGAAGCTTTCTTT. The chain has TRBV11-2 and TRBJ1-1, with D possibly matching TRBD1 (5 bases). V was shortened by 5 bases and J by 2 bases, with 21 bases between the two germline ends. Germline CDR1 and CDR2: SGHAT and FQNNGV. The CDR3 totals 17 residues.

This chain connects TRBV12-3 or TRBV12-4 to TRBJ2-5; D not resolved. V lost 4 bases to trimming and J lost 10 bases, with 13 bases between them. This CDR3 has 12 residues. The CDR3 is CASSSDTKSQYF. The CDR3 nucleotides are TGTGCCAGCAGTTCTGATACAAAAAGCCAGTACTTC.

This chain joins TRBV6-5 and TRBJ1-2; D call uncertain. V was trimmed by 11 bases and J by 2 bases, leaving 12 bases between them. The CDR3 runs 12 residues. Germline CDR1 and CDR2: MNHEY and SVGAGI. The CDR3 protein is CAREGGNYGYTF. DNA of the CDR3: TGTGCCCGGGAGGGTGGGAACTATGGCTACACCTTC.

This clone has only a few counts. This sequence joins TRBV2 and TRBJ2-2; 7 bases line up with TRBD1. After removal of 8 bases from V and 6 bases from J, the junction contained 9 bases not matched to a gene. Germline CDR1 SNHLY, CDR2 FYNNEI. This CDR3 has 14 amino acids. The CDR3 reads CASRATGASGELFF. The CDR3 DNA is TGTGCCAGCCGCGCAACAGGGGCGTCCGGGGAGCTGTTTTTT.

V gene TRBV4-1 combines with J gene TRBJ2-2, with a weak D call TRBD1 (5 bases). The CDR3 spans 15 residues. Germline-derived CDR1 and CDR2 are MGHRA and YSYEKL. V lost 1 base and J lost 4, with 10 bases in between. The DNA for the CDR3 is TGCGCCAGCAGCCAAGGACAGTTATCCACCGGGGAGCTGTTTTTT. Residues: CASSQGQLSTGELFF.

This chain joins TRBV18 and TRBJ2-5, with D perhaps TRBD1 (6 bases). Trimming cost V 3 bases and J 5 bases, with 19 bases left between them. The CDR3 totals 16 residues. CDR1 and CDR2 from the germline V gene are KGHSH and LQKENI. The CDR3 coding sequence is TGTGCCAGCTCACCGAAAACTAAACAGGGTGTGGAGACCCAGTACTTC. It codes for CASSPKTKQGVETQYF.

The V and J genes are TRBV12-3 or TRBV12-4 and TRBJ2-3; D gene unclear. The CDR3 loop spans 12 amino acids. Trimming removed 5 bases at V and 9 bases at J, with 12 bases between. CDR3 region: CASSPPISTQYF. The CDR3, as DNA: TGTGCCAGCAGTCCCCCAATAAGCACGCAGTATTTT.

The chain combines TRBV11-2 with TRBJ2-7; 8 nucleotides match TRBD1. This CDR3 is 15 amino acids long. Per germline, CDR1 SGHAT and CDR2 FQNNGV. The V gene end was trimmed by 4 bases and the J gene end by 2 bases; junction bases not matched to a gene: 7. In DNA, the CDR3 is TGTGCCAGCAGCTCCCCCCGGGACAGGCCCTACGAGCAGTACTTC. It is translated as CASSSPRDRPYEQYF.

The chain uses TRBV28 and TRBJ2-1; 7 nucleotides agree with TRBD2. With V trimmed by 7 bases and J by 7 bases, 7 bases remained unmatched. This CDR3 spans 13 amino acids. Germline V CDR1 and CDR2: MDHEN, SYDVKM. CDR3 sequence (DNA): TGTGCCAGCACGGCGGGAGTGACGAATGAGCAGTTCTTC. It translates to CASTAGVTNEQFF.

V gene TRBV6-8 combines with J gene TRBJ2-3; 7 nucleotides match TRBD2. The V gene end was trimmed by 3 bases and the J gene end by 1 base; junction bases not matched to a gene: 16. Germline loops: CDR1 MNHGY, CDR2 SAAAGT. The CDR3 is made up of 19 amino acids. The CDR3 DNA reads TGTGCCAGCAGTTATCCTAGGGCCGAGGGGCGGGAGTGCACAGATACGCAGTATTTT. This codes for CASSYPRAEGRECTDTQYF.